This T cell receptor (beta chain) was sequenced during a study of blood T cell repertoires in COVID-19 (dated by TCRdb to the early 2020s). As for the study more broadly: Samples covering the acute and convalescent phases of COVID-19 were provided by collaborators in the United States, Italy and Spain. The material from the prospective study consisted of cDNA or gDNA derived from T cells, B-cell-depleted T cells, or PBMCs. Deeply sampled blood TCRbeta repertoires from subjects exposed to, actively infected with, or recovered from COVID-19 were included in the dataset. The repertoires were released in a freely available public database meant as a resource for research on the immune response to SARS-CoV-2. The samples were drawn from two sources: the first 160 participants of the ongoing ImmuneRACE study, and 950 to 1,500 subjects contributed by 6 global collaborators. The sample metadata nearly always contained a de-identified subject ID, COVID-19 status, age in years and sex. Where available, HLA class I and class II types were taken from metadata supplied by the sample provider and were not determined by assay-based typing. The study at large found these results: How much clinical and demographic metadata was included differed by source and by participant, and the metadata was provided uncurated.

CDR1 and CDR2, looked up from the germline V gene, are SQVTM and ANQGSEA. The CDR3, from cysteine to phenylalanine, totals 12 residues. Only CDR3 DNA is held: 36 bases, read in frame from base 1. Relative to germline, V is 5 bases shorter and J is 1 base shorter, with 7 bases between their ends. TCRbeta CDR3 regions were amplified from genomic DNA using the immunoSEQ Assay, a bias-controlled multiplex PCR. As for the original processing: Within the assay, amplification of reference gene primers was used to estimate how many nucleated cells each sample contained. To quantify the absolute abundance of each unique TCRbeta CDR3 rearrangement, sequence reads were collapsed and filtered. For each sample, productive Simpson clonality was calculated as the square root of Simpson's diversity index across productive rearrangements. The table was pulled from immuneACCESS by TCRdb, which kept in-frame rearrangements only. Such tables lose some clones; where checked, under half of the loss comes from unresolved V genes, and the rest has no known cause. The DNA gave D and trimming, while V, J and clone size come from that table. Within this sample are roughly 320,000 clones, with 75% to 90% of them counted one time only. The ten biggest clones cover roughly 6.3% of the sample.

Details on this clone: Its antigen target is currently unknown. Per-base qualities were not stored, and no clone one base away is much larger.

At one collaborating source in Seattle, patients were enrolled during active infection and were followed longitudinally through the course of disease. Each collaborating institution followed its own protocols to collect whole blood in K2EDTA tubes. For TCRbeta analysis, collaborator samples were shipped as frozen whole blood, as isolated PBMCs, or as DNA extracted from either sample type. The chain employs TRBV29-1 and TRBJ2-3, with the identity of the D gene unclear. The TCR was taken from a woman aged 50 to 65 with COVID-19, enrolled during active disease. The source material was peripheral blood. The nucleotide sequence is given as TGCAGCGTTTTAGATGGCACAGATACGCAGTATTTT. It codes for CSVLDGTDTQYF.